Below are 7 T cell receptor beta chains sequenced from a single sample in a study of identical twins. TCRdb recomputed calls from the 5' RACE reads with MiXCR, one row per CDR3 protein. The sample has under 900,000 distinct CDR3 sequences, 9% to 15% seen once. The same data also contributed to another study, on yellow fever vaccine responses in identical twins.

Sequencing was carried out using PBMCs. The receptors stem from a woman between 18 and 29 years old in good health.

This clonotype was found many times. The chain couples TRBV11-2 to TRBJ2-3; weak D call: TRBD1 (6 bases). CDR3 size: 16 residues. The ends were cut back, 5 bases at V and 6 bases at J, with 21 bases in the middle. Germline V CDR1 and CDR2: SGHAT, FQNNGV. The CDR3 DNA reads as TGTGCCAGCAGCCCTAAACAAGGACAGTCCGCGGATACGCAGTATTTT. As protein: CASSPKQGQSADTQYF.

V and J are TRBV5-1 and TRBJ2-7; D unresolved. Germline V gives CDR1 SGHRS, CDR2 YFSETQ. The CDR3 extends over 15 amino acids. V gave up 2 bases and J gave up 6 bases, with 18 bases separating them. CDR3 region: CASSFFLDSVAEQYF. The CDR3 DNA sequence: TGCGCCAGCAGCTTCTTTCTAGACTCGGTAGCCGAGCAGTACTTC.

This clonotype was recorded at least ten times. Here the CDR3 reads CASSFDGNNEQFF. The CDR3 DNA follows: TGTGCCAGCAGCTTCGACGGTAACAATGAGCAGTTCTTC. This chain links TRBV3-1 with TRBJ2-1; D is unclear. Germline V gives CDR1 LGHDT, CDR2 YNNKEL (reference sequence). This CDR3 region has 13 residues. V was trimmed by 5 bases and J by 5 bases, leaving 10 bases between them.

The sample holds a few counts of this clonotype. This chain joins TRBV2 and TRBJ2-1; TRBD1 agrees at 7 bases. Looked up from germline, CDR1 is SNHLY and CDR2 is FYNNEI. This CDR3 is built from 15 residues. Trimming cost V 10 bases and J 3 bases; bases outside gene matches: 12. The CDR3 reads CAIPPGQTNYNEQFF. CDR3 bases: TGTGCCATCCCCCCGGGACAGACAAACTACAATGAGCAGTTCTTC.

There are many counts of this clonotype. The rearrangement links TRBV3-1 to TRBJ2-1; D call uncertain. Germline lookup yields CDR1 LGHDT and CDR2 YNNKEL (reference sequence). V was cut by 7 bases and J by 7 bases, with 17 bases left in between. CDR3 length: 14 amino acids. The CDR3 loop reads CASKKTTTVNEQFF. The CDR3 coding sequence is TGTGCCAGCAAGAAAACCACTACCGTGAATGAGCAGTTCTTC.

This clonotype showed up just a few times. The rearrangement links TRBV27 to TRBJ1-2; 7 bases line up with TRBD1. Per germline, CDR1 MNHEY and CDR2 SMNVEV (reference sequence). V lost 6 bases and J lost 0; bases outside the gene matches: 7. The CDR3 is 15 amino acids. In DNA form, the CDR3 reads TGTGCCAGCAGCCCGACAGGGACCCCTAACTATGGCTACACCTTC. Translated, it gives CASSPTGTPNYGYTF.

The chain carries TRBV5-1 and TRBJ2-3; possible D gene TRBD2, 5 bases. V was cut by 1 base and J by 2 bases, with 17 bases left in between. The CDR3 extends over 17 amino acids. Germline-derived CDR1 and CDR2 are SGHRS and YFSETQ. The CDR3: CASSLRLGAVHTDTQYF. CDR3 DNA: TGCGCCAGCAGCTTGCGGCTTGGAGCGGTACACACAGATACGCAGTATTTT. Complete variable domain (other parts from reference TRBV5-1 and TRBJ2-3): KAGVTQTPRYLIKTRGQQVTLSCSPISGHRSVSWYQQTPGQGLQFLFEYFSETQRNKGNFPGRFSGRQFSNSRSEMNVSTLELGDSALYLCASSLRLGAVHTDTQYFGPGTRLTVL.